This T cell receptor (beta chain) appears in the sequencing data of a study of tumor-infiltrating lymphocytes in primary liver carcinoma. Turning to the study itself: Patients of both sexes were 30 to 69 years old.

This clonotype has just a few counts. Antigen: not known. One end of the junction varies from germline; a read error may be responsible. Study-wide results and caveats: Pairs comparing tumor with adjacent tissue or blood overlapped less than pairs drawn from tumor regions.

Both blood RNA, taken from unsorted whole blood, and germline DNA were extracted. Starting material of 450 to 500 ng total RNA yielded TCR beta cDNA via a constant-region primer. Modified slightly, ARM-PCR produced TCR beta libraries over three nested multiplex PCR rounds. TRBV1-TRBV30 forward primers paired with a C-beta reverse primer drove the first two PCR rounds, around 9 cycles each. TCRdb used MiXCR to reprocess the multiplex PCR reads, holding one entry per CDR3 protein. The sample yields 300,000 to 400,000 distinct CDR3 sequences, 65% seen once. The germline CDR1 and CDR2 sequences are SGHAT and FQDESV (reference sequence). The CDR3 covers 13 residues.

The chain is built from TRBV11-1 and TRBJ2-3, with D possibly matching TRBD1 (7 bases). The clonotype comes from a man between 35 and 55 years old with primary liver carcinoma and hepatitis B virus infection. The sequencing sample was made of peripheral blood. The CDR3 here is CASSLEGTDTLYF. The CDR3 DNA follows: TGTGCCAGTAGCTTGGAGGGGACAGATACGCTGTATTTT.